The rows below give T cell receptor beta chains drawn from one sample of a study of Ad26.COV2.S vaccination and SARS-CoV-2 variants. Assay: immunoSEQ multiplex PCR; the TCRdb copy retains only in-frame clones and omits some. In the table there are about 370,000 clones, 89% of which are singletons. The material was peripheral blood, obtained in a trial of Ad26.COV2.S vaccine versus placebo. The receptors here all came from a person between 18 and 60 years old who received the Ad26.COV2.S COVID-19 vaccine or a placebo. Each CDR3 is given with its conserved first and last residue. D genes are given only for firm matches. The size entry is marked missing in some rows and otherwise reads once, few, many or a size class.

D gene: .; CDR3 length: 15; V gene: TRBV5-6; clone size: .; J gene: TRBJ1-1; CDR3 protein: CASSLVRGEGTEAFF; CDR3 DNA: TGTGCCAGCAGCTTGGTGCGGGGTGAGGGCACTGAAGCTTTCTTT
D gene: .; CDR3 length: 14; V gene: TRBV27; clone size: .; J gene: TRBJ2-7; CDR3 protein: CASSLSPSGYEQYF; CDR3 DNA: TGTGCCAGCAGTTTATCCCCCTCGGGGTACGAGCAGTACTTC
D gene: .; CDR3 length: 14; V gene: TRBV5-1; clone size: .; J gene: TRBJ1-1; CDR3 protein: CASSPGTPDTEAFF; CDR3 DNA: TGCGCCAGCAGCCCCGGGACCCCTGACACTGAAGCTTTCTTT
D gene: .; CDR3 length: 12; V gene: TRBV6-2/TRBV6-3; clone size: .; J gene: TRBJ2-3; CDR3 protein: CASSPITDTQYF; CDR3 DNA: TGTGCCAGCAGCCCTATTACAGATACGCAGTATTTT
D gene: .; CDR3 length: 16; V gene: TRBV21-1; clone size: many; J gene: TRBJ1-1; CDR3 protein: CASSRDPTGVNTEAFF; CDR3 DNA: TGTGCCAGCAGCAGGGACCCCACAGGGGTCAACACTGAAGCTTTCTTT
D gene: .; CDR3 length: 15; V gene: TRBV27; clone size: .; J gene: TRBJ1-5; CDR3 protein: CASSFRTGGHQPQHF; CDR3 DNA: TGTGCCAGCAGTTTCCGGACGGGAGGACATCAGCCCCAGCATTTT
D gene: .; CDR3 length: 17; V gene: TRBV10-2; clone size: .; J gene: TRBJ2-2; CDR3 protein: CASSEPDRRWNTGELFF; CDR3 DNA: TGCGCCAGCAGTGAGCCCGACAGGAGGTGGAACACCGGGGAGCTGTTTTTT
D gene: TRBD1; CDR3 length: 16; V gene: TRBV19; clone size: .; J gene: TRBJ2-1; CDR3 protein: CASSKGDRDRGNEQFF; CDR3 DNA: TGTGCCAGTAGCAAGGGTGACCGGGACAGGGGAAATGAGCAGTTCTTC
D gene: TRBD2; CDR3 length: 16; V gene: TRBV29-1; clone size: .; J gene: TRBJ2-5; CDR3 protein: CSVVFTGLAVQETQYF; CDR3 DNA: TGCAGCGTTGTTTTCACCGGACTAGCGGTCCAAGAGACCCAGTACTTC
D gene: TRBD2; CDR3 length: 18; V gene: TRBV4-1; clone size: .; J gene: TRBJ2-3; CDR3 protein: CASSLTSGRAGGTDTQYF; CDR3 DNA: TGCGCCAGCAGCCTGACTAGCGGGAGGGCCGGGGGCACAGATACGCAGTATTTT
D gene: .; CDR3 length: 16; V gene: TRBV25-1; clone size: .; J gene: TRBJ1-3; CDR3 protein: CASSSPGSNSGNTIYF; CDR3 DNA: TGTGCCAGCAGCTCCCCAGGCAGCAACTCTGGAAACACCATATATTTT
D gene: .; CDR3 length: 14; V gene: TRBV18; clone size: .; J gene: TRBJ1-2; CDR3 protein: CASSPPTVNYGYTF; CDR3 DNA: TGTGCCAGCTCACCACCGACAGTTAACTATGGCTACACCTTC
D gene: .; CDR3 length: 13; V gene: TRBV18; clone size: .; J gene: TRBJ1-5; CDR3 protein: CASSQKGNQPQHF; CDR3 DNA: TGTGCCAGCTCTCAAAAGGGAAATCAGCCCCAGCATTTT
D gene: .; CDR3 length: 16; V gene: TRBV2; clone size: .; J gene: TRBJ2-1; CDR3 protein: CASSDLGTWAYNEQFF; CDR3 DNA: TGTGCCAGCAGCGACTTGGGAACGTGGGCCTACAATGAGCAGTTCTTC
D gene: .; CDR3 length: 18; V gene: TRBV27; clone size: .; J gene: TRBJ2-6; CDR3 protein: CASKVQGRPLPGANVLTF; CDR3 DNA: TGTGCCAGCAAGGTGCAGGGGAGGCCCTTACCTGGGGCCAACGTCCTGACTTTC
D gene: TRBD1; CDR3 length: 15; V gene: TRBV5-4; clone size: .; J gene: TRBJ1-1; CDR3 protein: CASSNRDSPNTEAFF; CDR3 DNA: TGTGCCAGCAGCAACCGGGACAGCCCGAACACTGAAGCTTTCTTT
D gene: .; CDR3 length: 15; V gene: TRBV5-6; clone size: .; J gene: TRBJ2-3; CDR3 protein: CASSLPLGSTNTQYF; CDR3 DNA: TGTGCCAGCAGCTTGCCCCTCGGGAGCACGAATACGCAGTATTTT
D gene: .; CDR3 length: 13; V gene: TRBV29-1; clone size: once; J gene: TRBJ2-5; CDR3 protein: CSAGGLYQETQYF; CDR3 DNA: TGCAGCGCCGGGGGGCTATATCAAGAGACCCAGTACTTC
D gene: .; CDR3 length: 17; V gene: TRBV30; clone size: .; J gene: TRBJ2-7; CDR3 protein: CAWSGGTNPVSSYEQYF; CDR3 DNA: TGTGCCTGGAGTGGAGGAACAAACCCCGTTAGCTCCTACGAGCAGTACTTC
D gene: TRBD1; CDR3 length: 16; V gene: TRBV7-2; clone size: once; J gene: TRBJ2-7; CDR3 protein: CASSLTATGDAYEQYF; CDR3 DNA: TGTGCCAGCAGCTTAACCGCTACAGGGGATGCCTACGAGCAGTACTTC
D gene: .; CDR3 length: 13; V gene: TRBV6-1; clone size: .; J gene: TRBJ2-7; CDR3 protein: CASSERWETEQYF; CDR3 DNA: TGTGCCAGCAGTGAAAGGTGGGAAACCGAGCAGTACTTC
D gene: TRBD1; CDR3 length: 15; V gene: TRBV5-1; clone size: .; J gene: TRBJ1-2; CDR3 protein: CASSLLQGARYGYTF; CDR3 DNA: TGCGCCAGCAGCTTGTTACAGGGGGCACGGTATGGCTACACCTTC
D gene: .; CDR3 length: 15; V gene: TRBV5-6; clone size: .; J gene: TRBJ1-2; CDR3 protein: CASSAWLRVRYGYTF; CDR3 DNA: TGTGCCAGCAGCGCTTGGTTACGGGTGCGCTATGGCTACACCTTC
D gene: TRBD1; CDR3 length: 15; V gene: TRBV15; clone size: .; J gene: TRBJ2-3; CDR3 protein: CATRQGFLSTDTQYF; CDR3 DNA: TGTGCCACGAGACAGGGATTTTTGAGCACAGATACGCAGTATTTT
D gene: TRBD1; CDR3 length: 15; V gene: TRBV28; clone size: .; J gene: TRBJ1-2; CDR3 protein: CASNIKAGGGYGYTF; CDR3 DNA: TGTGCCAGCAACATTAAGGCAGGGGGGGGCTATGGCTACACCTTC
D gene: TRBD1; CDR3 length: 15; V gene: TRBV19; clone size: .; J gene: TRBJ2-3; CDR3 protein: CASRPGQAFGDTQYF; CDR3 DNA: TGTGCCAGTAGGCCGGGACAGGCCTTCGGAGATACGCAGTATTTT
D gene: .; CDR3 length: 12; V gene: TRBV15; clone size: .; J gene: TRBJ1-2; CDR3 protein: CATSLQESGYTF; CDR3 DNA: TGTGCCACCAGCTTACAGGAGAGTGGCTACACCTTC
D gene: TRBD1; CDR3 length: 13; V gene: TRBV12-3/TRBV12-4; clone size: .; J gene: TRBJ2-7; CDR3 protein: CASRDRSSYEQYF; CDR3 DNA: TGTGCCAGCCGGGACAGAAGCTCCTACGAGCAGTACTTC
D gene: TRBD2; CDR3 length: 16; V gene: TRBV7-9; clone size: .; J gene: TRBJ2-5; CDR3 protein: CASSFSGLAGGETQYF; CDR3 DNA: TGTGCCAGCAGCTTTTCCGGGCTAGCGGGTGGAGAGACCCAGTACTTC
D gene: .; CDR3 length: 14; V gene: TRBV14; clone size: .; J gene: TRBJ2-7; CDR3 protein: CASSQDEGDYEQYF; CDR3 DNA: TGTGCCAGCAGCCAAGACGAGGGTGACTACGAGCAGTACTTC
D gene: .; CDR3 length: 17; V gene: TRBV27; clone size: .; J gene: TRBJ2-7; CDR3 protein: CASSYLGRQGAYYEQYF; CDR3 DNA: TGTGCCAGCAGTTACCTTGGGCGTCAGGGAGCCTACTACGAGCAGTACTTC
D gene: .; CDR3 length: 16; V gene: TRBV11-3; clone size: .; J gene: TRBJ2-2; CDR3 protein: CASSPPGKGGTGELFF; CDR3 DNA: TGTGCCAGCAGCCCTCCGGGAAAAGGAGGCACCGGGGAGCTGTTTTTT
D gene: TRBD1; CDR3 length: 14; V gene: TRBV6-5; clone size: .; J gene: TRBJ2-3; CDR3 protein: CASSYFQTGDTQYF; CDR3 DNA: TGTGCCAGCAGTTACTTCCAGACAGGGGATACGCAGTATTTT
D gene: TRBD1; CDR3 length: 17; V gene: TRBV4-1; clone size: .; J gene: TRBJ1-5; CDR3 protein: CASSLTRGGGSNQPQHF; CDR3 DNA: TGCGCCAGCAGCCTCACCAGAGGAGGGGGCAGCAATCAGCCCCAGCATTTT
D gene: .; CDR3 length: 13; V gene: TRBV12-3/TRBV12-4; clone size: .; J gene: TRBJ1-5; CDR3 protein: CASSVGGGQPQHF; CDR3 DNA: TGTGCCAGCAGTGTGGGCGGTGGCCAGCCCCAGCATTTT
D gene: .; CDR3 length: 13; V gene: TRBV12-3/TRBV12-4; clone size: .; J gene: TRBJ2-5; CDR3 protein: CASRAGAQETQYF; CDR3 DNA: TGTGCCAGCAGAGCCGGGGCGCAAGAGACCCAGTACTTC
D gene: TRBD2; CDR3 length: 15; V gene: TRBV19; clone size: .; J gene: TRBJ2-1; CDR3 protein: CASSLPGLASHEQFF; CDR3 DNA: TGTGCCAGTAGTCTCCCGGGACTAGCTTCCCATGAGCAGTTCTTC
D gene: .; CDR3 length: 14; V gene: TRBV7-2; clone size: .; J gene: TRBJ1-2; CDR3 protein: CASSLAGGQGGYTF; CDR3 DNA: TGTGCCAGCAGCTTAGCCGGGGGGCAGGGTGGCTACACCTTC
D gene: .; CDR3 length: 13; V gene: TRBV7-3; clone size: .; J gene: TRBJ1-5; CDR3 protein: CASSLGGDQPQHF; CDR3 DNA: TGTGCCAGCAGCTTGGGCGGGGATCAGCCCCAGCATTTT
D gene: .; CDR3 length: 17; V gene: TRBV7-9; clone size: .; J gene: TRBJ2-2; CDR3 protein: CASSPGRGKPNTGELFF; CDR3 DNA: TGTGCCAGCAGCCCGGGACGGGGGAAACCGAACACCGGGGAGCTGTTTTTT
D gene: .; CDR3 length: 15; V gene: TRBV7-9; clone size: .; J gene: TRBJ1-3; CDR3 protein: CASSPQPRSGNTIYF; CDR3 DNA: TGTGCCAGCAGCCCCCAGCCCCGCTCTGGAAACACCATATATTTT
D gene: TRBD1; CDR3 length: 15; V gene: TRBV28; clone size: .; J gene: TRBJ1-6; CDR3 protein: CASSLPQGYNSPLHF; CDR3 DNA: TGTGCCAGCAGTTTACCACAGGGGTATAATTCACCCCTCCACTTT
D gene: .; CDR3 length: 12; V gene: TRBV15; clone size: .; J gene: TRBJ2-7; CDR3 protein: CATSGAGYEQYF; CDR3 DNA: TGTGCCACCAGCGGTGCCGGCTACGAGCAGTACTTC
D gene: .; CDR3 length: 12; V gene: TRBV9; clone size: .; J gene: TRBJ1-6; CDR3 protein: CASSSQNSPLHF; CDR3 DNA: TGTGCCAGCAGCTCCCAGAATTCACCCCTCCACTTT
D gene: .; CDR3 length: 15; V gene: TRBV28; clone size: .; J gene: TRBJ2-5; CDR3 protein: CASSAGGGRAETQYF; CDR3 DNA: TGTGCCAGCAGCGCCGGTGGGGGCAGGGCGGAGACCCAGTACTTC
D gene: TRBD2; CDR3 length: 15; V gene: TRBV30; clone size: .; J gene: TRBJ2-3; CDR3 protein: CAWSYEREGSDTQYF; CDR3 DNA: TGTGCCTGGAGTTACGAGCGGGAGGGCTCAGATACGCAGTATTTT
D gene: TRBD1; CDR3 length: 14; V gene: TRBV3-1/TRBV3-2; clone size: .; J gene: TRBJ2-7; CDR3 protein: CASSQDSGGNEQYF; CDR3 DNA: TGTGCCAGCAGCCAAGATTCAGGGGGCAACGAGCAGTACTTC
D gene: .; CDR3 length: 13; V gene: TRBV19; clone size: .; J gene: TRBJ2-3; CDR3 protein: CASSPLPPDTQYF; CDR3 DNA: TGTGCCAGTAGTCCTCTTCCCCCAGATACGCAGTATTTT
D gene: TRBD1; CDR3 length: 14; V gene: TRBV6-6; clone size: .; J gene: TRBJ1-5; CDR3 protein: CASSYGTDSQPQHF; CDR3 DNA: TGTGCCAGCAGTTATGGGACAGACAGTCAGCCCCAGCATTTT
D gene: .; CDR3 length: 17; V gene: TRBV28; clone size: .; J gene: TRBJ2-7; CDR3 protein: CASSSPLLGVSSYEQYF; CDR3 DNA: TGTGCCAGCAGTTCTCCCCTCTTAGGTGTCTCCTCCTACGAGCAGTACTTC
D gene: .; CDR3 length: 14; V gene: TRBV19; clone size: .; J gene: TRBJ1-5; CDR3 protein: CASRGRDSNQPQHF; CDR3 DNA: TGTGCCAGCAGGGGCAGGGATAGCAATCAGCCCCAGCATTTT